These 12 T cell receptor beta chains share one sample of origin, sequenced in a study of shared clonotypes between healthy human individuals. The assay was immunoSEQ multiplex PCR, and TCRdb's table has in-frame clones only and misses some. The data show roughly 660,000 clones, less than 95% seen once. Sequences were obtained from memory CD8+ T cells from PBMCs. The subset is: CD45RO+ cells pooled with CCR7-negative TemRA cells. These receptor sequences come from a man aged 18 to 29 in good health. Some clones in this sample may be carry-over from other donors' samples.

Here the CDR3 reads CASSLAGTQPQHF. In DNA form, the CDR3 reads TGTGCCAGCAGCTTGGCGGGGACTCAGCCCCAGCATTTT. The V and J genes are TRBV5-6 and TRBJ1-5; possibly TRBD1 for D (5 bases). Germline assignment: CDR1 SGHDT and CDR2 YYEEEE. This CDR3 is 13 amino acids long. V shed 0 bases and J shed 6 bases, with 7 bases lying between them.

The V call is TRBV7-6, the J call TRBJ2-5; no clear D. Deletions cut 5 bases from V and 2 bases from J, with 12 bases between. Germline V lookup: CDR1 SGHVS, CDR2 FNYEAQ. The CDR3 length is 14 residues. CDR3: CASSAHKKQETQYF. In DNA, the CDR3 is TGTGCCAGCAGCGCGCATAAAAAGCAAGAGACCCAGTACTTC.

Regarding this clone: Other DNA sequences in the same sample also yield this CDR3. This sequence joins TRBV5-6 and TRBJ2-2; D is uncertain. Per germline, CDR1 SGHDT and CDR2 YYEEEE. Deletions cut 4 bases from V and 1 base from J, with 8 bases between. The CDR3 length is 14 residues. The CDR3 here is CASSLTENTGELFF. The CDR3 bases are TGTGCCAGCAGCCTGACTGAGAACACCGGGGAGCTGTTTTTT.

The J gene is TRBJ2-1, the V gene TRBV29-1; 10 nucleotides align to TRBD2. V was clipped by 7 bases and J by 2 bases; unmatched bases: 8. Looked up from germline, CDR1 is SQVTM and CDR2 is ANQGSEA. The CDR3 is 15 residues long. This chain's CDR3 is CSASSGRAPYNEQFF. The CDR3 DNA follows: TGCAGCGCTAGCAGCGGGAGGGCCCCCTACAATGAGCAGTTCTTC.

CDR3 sequence reads: CASRDGLAANNEQFF. In DNA, the CDR3 is TGTGCCAGCAGGGACGGGCTAGCGGCGAACAATGAGCAGTTCTTC. The chain couples TRBV7-3 to TRBJ2-1; TRBD2 matches 7 bases. The CDR3 is made up of 15 amino acids. V lost 6 bases, J lost 5 bases, and 10 bases stayed unmatched. Germline-derived CDR1 and CDR2 are SGHTA and FQGTGA.

The chain links TRBV28 to TRBJ2-7, with D uncertain. CDR3 length: 11 amino acids. V lost 3 bases and J lost 3, with 3 bases in between. Looked up from germline, CDR1 is MDHEN and CDR2 is SYDVKM. CDR3 sequence (DNA): TGTGCCAGCAGTTTCCACTACGAGCAGTACTTC. Encoded protein: CASSFHYEQYF.

This clone appeared once. The J gene is TRBJ1-5, the V gene TRBV28, with 7 bases identical to TRBD1. The length of the CDR3 is 14 residues. The V segment lost 6 bases and the J segment 4 bases; nucleotides outside the gene matches: 6. The germline V gene has CDR1 MDHEN and CDR2 SYDVKM. The CDR3 region is CASRERDSNQPQHF. In nucleotides, the CDR3 is TGTGCCAGCAGAGAACGGGACAGTAATCAGCCCCAGCATTTT. The full variable domain, in which reference TRBV28 and TRBJ1-5 provide the parts outside the CDR3, is DVKVTQSSRYLVKRTGEKVFLECVQDMDHENMFWYRQDPGLGLRLIYFSYDVKMKEKGDIPEGYSVSREKKERFSLILESASTNQTSMYLCASRERDSNQPQHFGDGTRLSIL.

V is TRBV28 and J is TRBJ2-1, with D possibly being TRBD2 (6 bases). The germline V gene encodes CDR1 MDHEN and CDR2 SYDVKM. This CDR3 contains 14 residues. Trimming cost V 5 bases and J 6 bases, with 14 bases left between them. Here the CDR3 reads CASSPLARFNEQFF. The DNA of the CDR3 is TGTGCCAGCAGTCCTCTAGCGCGGTTCAATGAGCAGTTCTTC.

This chain connects TRBV9 to TRBJ1-1; D unclear. The ends were cut back, 0 bases at V and 2 bases at J, with 14 bases in the middle. Germline CDR1 SGDLS, CDR2 YYNGEE. The CDR3 consists of 16 residues. The CDR3, as DNA: TGTGCCAGCAGCGTAGAAGGCAGACCATTCAACACTGAAGCTTTCTTT. It specifies CASSVEGRPFNTEAFF.

This clone turned up a few times. The CDR3 spells CASSGRREGPYEQYF. DNA of the CDR3: TGTGCCAGCAGCGGCCGGCGGGAGGGCCCTTACGAGCAGTACTTC. The chain has TRBV11-2 and TRBJ2-7; 9 nucleotides align to TRBD2. Germline assignment: CDR1 SGHAT and CDR2 FQNNGV. The CDR3 totals 15 residues. Unmatched junction bases numbered 9, after V lost 5 bases and J lost 4 bases.

The V and J genes are TRBV6-1 and TRBJ2-5, with D perhaps TRBD2 (5 bases). CDR3 size: 13 residues. Germline V gene lookup returns CDR1 MNHNS and CDR2 SASEGT. The germline V and J ends were trimmed by 4 bases and 3 bases, with 9 bases remaining between them. The CDR3: CASSVNGEETQYF. CDR3 DNA: TGTGCCAGCAGTGTTAACGGGGAAGAGACCCAGTACTTC.

V usage is TRBV14 and J usage is TRBJ2-7; the match to TRBD1 covers 9 bases. This CDR3 spans 14 amino acids. After removal of 8 bases from V and 1 base from J, the junction contained 6 bases not matched to a gene. CDR1 and CDR2 (germline): SGHDN, FVKESK. The CDR3: CASSLDRGSYEQYF. CDR3 DNA: TGTGCCAGCTCCCTTGACAGGGGGTCCTACGAGCAGTACTTC.